This T cell receptor beta chain was sequenced for a study of blood T cell repertoires in COVID-19. Across the whole study: COVID-19 samples from acute and convalescent phases originated in the United States, Italy and Spain. Sample material is recorded as cDNA or gDNA derived from T cells, B-cell-depleted T cells, or PBMCs.

The CDR3 runs to 13 residues. Germline V gives CDR1 SGHRS, CDR2 YFSETQ. V gave up 2 bases and J gave up 5 bases, with 8 bases separating them. In the original workflow: Amplification of reference gene primers provided the estimated nucleated cell counts. Clones were read by immunoSEQ multiplex PCR, and TCRdb kept only the in-frame ones, dropping some. The D gene and trimming were derived from the DNA, and the V and J assignments and clone size from that table. In the table there are around 180,000 clones, 74% of which are singletons. The table lists this clone with many counts. What was sequenced was peripheral blood. The gene calls are TRBV5-1 and TRBJ2-1, with D maybe TRBD1 (6 bases). This receptor was taken from a woman of 80 years or more with acute or convalescent COVID-19. CDR3 region: CASSLGTHNEQFF. The CDR3 region has the DNA TGCGCCAGCAGCTTAGGGACACACAATGAGCAGTTCTTC.